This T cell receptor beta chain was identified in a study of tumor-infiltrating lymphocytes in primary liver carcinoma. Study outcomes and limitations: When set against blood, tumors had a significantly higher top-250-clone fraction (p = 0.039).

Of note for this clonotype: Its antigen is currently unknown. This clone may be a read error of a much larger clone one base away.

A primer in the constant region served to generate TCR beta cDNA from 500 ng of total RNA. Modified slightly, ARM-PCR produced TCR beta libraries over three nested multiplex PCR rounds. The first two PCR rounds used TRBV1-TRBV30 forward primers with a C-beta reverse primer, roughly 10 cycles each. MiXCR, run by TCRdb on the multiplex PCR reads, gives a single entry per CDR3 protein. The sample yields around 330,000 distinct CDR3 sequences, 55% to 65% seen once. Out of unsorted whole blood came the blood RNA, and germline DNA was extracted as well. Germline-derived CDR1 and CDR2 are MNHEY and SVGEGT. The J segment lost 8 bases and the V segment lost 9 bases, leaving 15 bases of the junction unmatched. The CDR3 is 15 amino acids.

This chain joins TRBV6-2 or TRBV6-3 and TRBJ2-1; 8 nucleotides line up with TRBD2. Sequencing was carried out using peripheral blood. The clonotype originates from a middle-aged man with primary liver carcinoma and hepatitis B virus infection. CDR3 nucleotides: TGTGCCAGTCGGTTGGCTAGCGGGTGGTTTGATGAGCAGTTCTTC. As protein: CASRLASGWFDEQFF.